This entry concerns a single T cell receptor beta chain. Antigen unknown. This sample stems from a study of STAT5B mutations in CD4+ large granular lymphocyte leukemia. Original processing notes: A productive frequency of 2.59 x 10-5 was the lowest detectable. Produced via immunoSEQ multiplex PCR; TCRdb's table is partial and in-frame only. V and J calls and clone size come straight from that table; D and trimming were deduced from the DNA. This sample carries some 34,000 clones, around 76% of them seen once, and the ten largest clones take over 6%. Trimming removed 7 bases from V and 7 bases from J, with 10 bases in between. CDR1 is MDHEN and CDR2 is SYDVKM in the germline V gene. The CDR3 sequence is 12 residues long. Notes on the study in general: Without putative leukemic clones, patient CD4-sorted repertoires remained more clonal than healthy CD4+ repertoires. About a quarter of private leukemic clonotypes occurred rarely in other patients' non-leukemic repertoires. 8/27 top patient clones versus 2/35 control clones were TRBV06-family.

The material sequenced was CD4+ T cells from blood buffy coats. The rearrangement joins TRBV28 to TRBJ2-2, with D unclear. The receptor's source is a human donor in good health. The CDR3 nucleotides read TGTGCCAGCACTGTGACCAGCGGGGAGCTGTTTTTT. Its translation: CASTVTSGELFF. Full variable domain (outside the CDR3, taken from reference TRBV28 and TRBJ2-2): DVKVTQSSRYLVKRTGEKVFLECVQDMDHENMFWYRQDPGLGLRLIYFSYDVKMKEKGDIPEGYSVSREKKERFSLILESASTNQTSMYLCASTVTSGELFFGEGSRLTVL.